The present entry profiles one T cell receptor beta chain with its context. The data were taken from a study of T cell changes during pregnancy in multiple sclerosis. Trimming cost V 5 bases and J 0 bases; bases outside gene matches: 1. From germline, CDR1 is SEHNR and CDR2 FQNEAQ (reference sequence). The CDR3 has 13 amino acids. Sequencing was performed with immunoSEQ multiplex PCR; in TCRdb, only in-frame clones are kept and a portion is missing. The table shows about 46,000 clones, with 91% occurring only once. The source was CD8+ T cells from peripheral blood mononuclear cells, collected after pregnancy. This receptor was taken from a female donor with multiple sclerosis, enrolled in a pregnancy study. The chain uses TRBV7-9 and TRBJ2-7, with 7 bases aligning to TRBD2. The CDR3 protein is CASSERGSYEQYF. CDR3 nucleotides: TGTGCCAGCAGCGAGCGGGGCTCCTACGAGCAGTACTTC.